This T cell receptor (beta chain) was recorded in a study of identical twins. Study-wide results and limits: Cord blood beta clonotypes present at high abundance carried fewer insertions; no such pattern appeared in memory repertoires.

CDR1 SGHRS and CDR2 YFSETQ come from the germline V gene. The CDR3 is made up of 14 amino acids. V lost 2 bases, J lost 8 bases, and 16 bases lay in between. This clonotype was recorded at least ten times. Antigen: not known. TCRdb redid the calling of the 5' RACE reads with MiXCR, one entry per CDR3 protein. The data contain over 600,000 distinct CDR3 sequences, 21% of them singletons. These data also featured in a second study, about T cells expressing NK-cell markers.

The V call is TRBV5-1, the J call TRBJ1-2; no clear D. The sample comprised PBMCs. The sequence came from a woman aged 18-29 years in good health. The CDR3, as DNA: TGCGCCAGCAGCTTATCGACTGTTCCCGGCGGCTACACCTTC. It specifies CASSLSTVPGGYTF.